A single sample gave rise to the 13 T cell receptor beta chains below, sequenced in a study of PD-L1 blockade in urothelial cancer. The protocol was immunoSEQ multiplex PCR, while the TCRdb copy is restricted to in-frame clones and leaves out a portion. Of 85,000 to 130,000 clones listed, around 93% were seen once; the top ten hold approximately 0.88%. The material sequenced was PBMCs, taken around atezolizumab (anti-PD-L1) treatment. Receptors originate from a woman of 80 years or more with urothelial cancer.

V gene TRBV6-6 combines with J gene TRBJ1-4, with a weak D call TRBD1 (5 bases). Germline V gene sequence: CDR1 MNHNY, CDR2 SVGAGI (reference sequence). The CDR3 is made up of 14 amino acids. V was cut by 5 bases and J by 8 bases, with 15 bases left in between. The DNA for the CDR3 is TGTGCCAGCAGTCACCGGGACTTTGGGGAAAAACTGTTTTTT. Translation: CASSHRDFGEKLFF.

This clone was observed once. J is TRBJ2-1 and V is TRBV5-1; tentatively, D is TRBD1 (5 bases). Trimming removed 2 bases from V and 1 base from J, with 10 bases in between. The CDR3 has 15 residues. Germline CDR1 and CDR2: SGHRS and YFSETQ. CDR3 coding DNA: TGCGCCAGCAGCTTACAGGAGACTTCCTACAATGAGCAGTTCTTC. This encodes CASSLQETSYNEQFF. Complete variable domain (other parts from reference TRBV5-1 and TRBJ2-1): KAGVTQTPRYLIKTRGQQVTLSCSPISGHRSVSWYQQTPGQGLQFLFEYFSETQRNKGNFPGRFSGRQFSNSRSEMNVSTLELGDSALYLCASSLQETSYNEQFFGPGTRLTVL.

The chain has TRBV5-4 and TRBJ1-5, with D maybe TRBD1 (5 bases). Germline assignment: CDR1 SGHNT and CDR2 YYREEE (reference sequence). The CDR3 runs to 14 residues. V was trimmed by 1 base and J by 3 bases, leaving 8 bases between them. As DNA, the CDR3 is TGTGCCAGCAGCTTGATGGGGCCCAATCAGCCCCAGCATTTT. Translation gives CASSLMGPNQPQHF. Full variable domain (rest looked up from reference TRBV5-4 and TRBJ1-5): ETGVTQSPTHLIKTRGQQVTLRCSSQSGHNTVSWYQQALGQGPQFIFQYYREEENGRGNFPPRFSGLQFPNYSSELNVNALELDDSALYLCASSLMGPNQPQHFGDGTRLSIL.

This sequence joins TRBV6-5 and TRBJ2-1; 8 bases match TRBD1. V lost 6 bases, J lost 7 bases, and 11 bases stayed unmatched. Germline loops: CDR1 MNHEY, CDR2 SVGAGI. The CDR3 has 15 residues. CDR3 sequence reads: CASSGPGQEGNEQFF. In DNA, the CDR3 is TGTGCCAGCAGCGGACCGGGACAGGAGGGGAATGAGCAGTTCTTC.

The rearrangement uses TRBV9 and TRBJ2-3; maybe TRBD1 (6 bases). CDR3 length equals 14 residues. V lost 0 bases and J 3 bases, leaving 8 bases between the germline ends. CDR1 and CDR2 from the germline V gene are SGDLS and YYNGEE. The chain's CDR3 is CASSVGQATDTQYF. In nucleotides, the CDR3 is TGTGCCAGCAGCGTAGGACAGGCAACAGATACGCAGTATTTT.

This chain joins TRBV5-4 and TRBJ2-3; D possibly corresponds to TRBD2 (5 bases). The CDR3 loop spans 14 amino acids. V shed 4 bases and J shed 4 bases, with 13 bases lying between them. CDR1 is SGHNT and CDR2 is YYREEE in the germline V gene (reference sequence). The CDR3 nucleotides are TGTGCCAGCAGCAACTCTCTGGGAGCAGATACGCAGTATTTT. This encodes CASSNSLGADTQYF. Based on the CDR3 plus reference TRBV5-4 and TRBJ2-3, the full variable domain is ETGVTQSPTHLIKTRGQQVTLRCSSQSGHNTVSWYQQALGQGPQFIFQYYREEENGRGNFPPRFSGLQFPNYSSELNVNALELDDSALYLCASSNSLGADTQYFGPGTRLTVL.

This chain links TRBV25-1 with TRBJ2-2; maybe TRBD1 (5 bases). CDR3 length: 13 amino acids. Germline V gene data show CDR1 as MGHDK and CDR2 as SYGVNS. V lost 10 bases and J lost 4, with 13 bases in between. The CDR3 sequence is CATQGAGTGELFF. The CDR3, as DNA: TGTGCCACCCAAGGGGCCGGCACCGGGGAGCTGTTTTTT. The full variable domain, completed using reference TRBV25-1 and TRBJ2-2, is EADIYQTPRYLVIGTGKKITLECSQTMGHDKMYWYQQDPGMELHLIHYSYGVNSTEKGDLSSESTVSRIRTEHFPLTLESARPSHTSQYLCATQGAGTGELFFGEGSRLTVL.

CDR3 sequence: CASSGGTAYEQYF. CDR3 in DNA: TGTGCCAGCAGTGGCGGGACTGCCTACGAGCAGTACTTC. J is TRBJ2-7 and V is TRBV27; maybe TRBD2 (6 bases). Trimming shortened V by 5 bases and J by 2 bases, and 10 bases separated the two germline ends. From germline, CDR1 is MNHEY and CDR2 SMNVEV (reference sequence). The CDR3 is 13 amino acids.

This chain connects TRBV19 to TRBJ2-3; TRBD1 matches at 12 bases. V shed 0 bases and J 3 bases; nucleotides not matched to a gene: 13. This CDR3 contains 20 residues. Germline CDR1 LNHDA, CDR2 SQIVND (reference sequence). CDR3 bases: TGTGCCAGTAGTATAGATCCCCCGGGACAGGGGGCCTCGCAAACAGATACGCAGTATTTT. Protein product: CASSIDPPGQGASQTDTQYF.

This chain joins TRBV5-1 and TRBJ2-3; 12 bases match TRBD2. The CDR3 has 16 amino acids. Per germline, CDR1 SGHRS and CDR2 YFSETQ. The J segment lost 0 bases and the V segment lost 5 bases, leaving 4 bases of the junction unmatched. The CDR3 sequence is CASREGTSGSTDTQYF. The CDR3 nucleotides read TGCGCCAGCAGGGAGGGGACTAGCGGGAGCACAGATACGCAGTATTTT. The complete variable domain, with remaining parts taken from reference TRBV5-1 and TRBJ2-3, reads KAGVTQTPRYLIKTRGQQVTLSCSPISGHRSVSWYQQTPGQGLQFLFEYFSETQRNKGNFPGRFSGRQFSNSRSEMNVSTLELGDSALYLCASREGTSGSTDTQYFGPGTRLTVL.

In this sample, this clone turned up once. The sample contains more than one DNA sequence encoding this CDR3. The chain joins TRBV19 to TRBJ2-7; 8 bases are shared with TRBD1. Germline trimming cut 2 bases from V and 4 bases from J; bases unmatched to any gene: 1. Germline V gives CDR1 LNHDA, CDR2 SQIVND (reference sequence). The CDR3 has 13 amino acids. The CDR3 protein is CASSIRQGYEQYF. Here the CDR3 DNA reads TGTGCCAGTAGTATACGACAGGGGTACGAGCAGTACTTC. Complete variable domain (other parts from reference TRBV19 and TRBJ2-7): DGGITQSPKYLFRKEGQNVTLSCEQNLNHDAMYWYRQDPGQGLRLIYYSQIVNDFQKGDIAEGYSVSREKKESFPLTVTSAQKNPTAFYLCASSIRQGYEQYFGPGTRLTVT.

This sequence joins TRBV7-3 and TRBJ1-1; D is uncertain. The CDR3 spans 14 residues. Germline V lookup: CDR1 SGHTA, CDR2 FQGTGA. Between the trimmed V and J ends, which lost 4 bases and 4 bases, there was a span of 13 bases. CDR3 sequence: CASSSGREPTEAFF. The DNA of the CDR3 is TGTGCCAGCAGCTCCGGGCGGGAACCCACTGAAGCTTTCTTT.

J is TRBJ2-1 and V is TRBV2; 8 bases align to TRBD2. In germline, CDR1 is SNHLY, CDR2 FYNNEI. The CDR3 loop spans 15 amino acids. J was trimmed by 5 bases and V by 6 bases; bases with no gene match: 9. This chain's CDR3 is CASRTGTRVHNEQFF. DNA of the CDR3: TGTGCCAGCAGAACCGGGACTAGAGTCCACAATGAGCAGTTCTTC.